These 3 T cell receptor beta chains share one sample of origin, sequenced in a study of blood T cell repertoires in COVID-19. Some clones are missing from TCRdb's copy, which holds only in-frame ones; the method was immunoSEQ multiplex PCR. The sample has about 240,000 clones, 75% to 90% seen once; the top ten hold roughly 3.5%. The sequenced sample consisted of PBMCs or T cells enriched from blood (not recorded which). The receptors here all came from a woman between 40 and 55 years old with acute COVID-19.

The rearrangement joins TRBV25-1 to TRBJ2-1; 7 bases fit TRBD2. The CDR3 contains 13 residues. V lost 3 bases and J lost 5; bases outside the gene matches: 1. Looked up from germline, CDR1 is MGHDK and CDR2 is SYGVNS. CDR3 nucleotide sequence: TGTGCCAGCAGTGAGGGAGGGAACAATGAGCAGTTCTTC. This sequence encodes CASSEGGNNEQFF.

The J gene is TRBJ2-7, the V gene TRBV18; 11 bases line up with TRBD2. The CDR3 is made up of 14 amino acids. V dropped 3 bases and J dropped 2; count of bases not matched to a gene: 0. Looked up from germline, CDR1 is KGHSH and CDR2 is LQKENI. This CDR3 reads CASSPSGRAYEQYF. CDR3 nucleotides: TGTGCCAGCTCACCTAGCGGGAGGGCCTACGAGCAGTACTTC.

The chain is built from TRBV7-2 and TRBJ2-1, with TRBD2 identical over 7 bases. The CDR3 totals 16 residues. Germline V lookup: CDR1 SGHTA, CDR2 FQGNSA. Trimming removed 1 base from V and 4 bases from J; junction bases left unmatched: 7. The CDR3 bases are TGTGCCAGCAGCTTAGGGCGGGAGAGACCTTACAATGAGCAGTTCTTC. This encodes CASSLGRERPYNEQFF.